This T cell receptor (beta chain) was sequenced in a study of blood T cell repertoires in COVID-19 (dated by TCRdb to between 2020 and 2021). Concerning the study at large: Samples from collaborators originated in the United States, Italy and Spain and spanned both the acute and convalescent phases of COVID-19. The prospective study material was composed of cDNA or gDNA derived from T cells, B-cell-depleted T cells, or PBMCs. Subjects who had been exposed to COVID-19, were actively infected with it, or had recovered from it provided the deeply sampled blood TCRbeta repertoires that made up the dataset. The repertoires were made available in a free public database intended to serve as a resource for research on the immune response to SARS-CoV-2. The samples were drawn from two sources: the first 160 participants of the ongoing ImmuneRACE study, and some 1,300 subjects contributed by 6 global collaborators. Sample metadata almost always included a de-identified subject ID, COVID-19 status, age in years and sex. Where available, HLA class I and class II types were taken from metadata supplied by the sample provider and were not determined by assay-based typing.

TCRbeta CDR3 regions were amplified from genomic DNA by means of the immunoSEQ Assay, a bias-controlled multiplex PCR. The authors' pipeline ran thus. Within the assay, amplification of reference gene primers was used to estimate how many nucleated cells each sample contained. To quantify the absolute abundance of each unique TCRbeta CDR3 rearrangement, sequence reads were collapsed and filtered. Productive Simpson clonality was computed per sample as the square root of Simpson's diversity index over productive rearrangements. TCRdb stores this immuneACCESS table with in-frame sequences only. Part of the clones is absent; in the studies checked, under half of the shortfall reflects unresolved V genes, and no reason is known for the rest. That table gives V, J and clone size, and the DNA gave D and trimming. Within this sample are about 490,000 clones, with approximately 83% of them counted one time only. The ten largest account for approximately 3.4% of the sample.

The collaborating institutions used their own protocols to collect whole blood in K2EDTA tubes. For TCRbeta analysis, collaborator samples were shipped as frozen whole blood, as isolated PBMCs, or as DNA extracted from either sample type. From cysteine to phenylalanine, the CDR3 is 15 amino acids long. Only CDR3 DNA is held: 45 bases, read in frame from base 1. On the study overall, not on this receptor specifically: How much clinical and demographic metadata was included differed by source and by participant, and the metadata was provided uncurated.

Comments on this clone: Its recognized antigen is unknown. No much larger clonotype is one base removed from it; base qualities were not supplied.

What was sequenced was peripheral blood. The sequence derives from a human donor in a cohort sampled during active COVID-19. This chain is built from TRBV21-1 and TRBJ2-7; TRBD1, as called in the table, went unchecked against the DNA. TRBV21-1 is marked as a pseudogene. The DNA reads as follows: TGTGCCAGCAGAGGGGACCGGGACAGGGCCTACGAGCAGTACTTC. Its coded protein is CASRGDRDRAYEQYF.